Shown below are 32 T cell receptor beta chains from a single sample sequenced in a study of post-analysis software for immune sequencing data. General observations from the study: Controls had lower frequencies than patients of a few TRBV segments, which included TRBV5-6, TRBV5-1 and TRBV20-1.

Researchers reported that TCR beta cDNA libraries carried unique molecular identifiers. TCRdb independently ran MiXCR on the PCR reads; one entry per CDR3 protein. Of hundreds of thousands of distinct CDR3 sequences listed, 40% to 55% are singletons. These receptors lack a known antigen. Source material: blood. The receptor source for this set is a girl aged 10 to 17 with multiple sclerosis.

This chain uses TRBV20-1 with TRBJ2-2, with D possibly TRBD2 on 6 matching bases. Germline CDR1 and CDR2: DFQATT and SNEGSKA (reference sequence). CDR3 size: 15 residues. Trimming took off 2 bases at V and 3 bases at J, with 13 bases between the two ends. CDR3 loop: CSARTLWGDTGELFF. The CDR3 region has the DNA TGCAGTGCTAGAACGCTCTGGGGGGACACCGGGGAGCTGTTTTTT.

V usage is TRBV7-2 and J usage is TRBJ2-7; 11 nucleotides agree with TRBD2. Germline V lookup: CDR1 SGHTA, CDR2 FQGNSA. The CDR3 loop spans 14 amino acids. Losses at the gene ends were 5 bases for V and 4 bases for J; bases not matched to a gene: 4. CDR3 in amino acids: CASSRLAGPYEQYF. CDR3 in DNA: TGTGCCAGCAGCCGACTAGCGGGACCGTACGAGCAGTACTTC. The variable domain in full, completed from reference TRBV7-2 and TRBJ2-7, reads GAGVSQSPSNKVTEKGKDVELRCDPISGHTALYWYRQSLGQGLEFLIYFQGNSAPDKSGLPSDRFSAERTGGSVSTLTIQRTQQEDSAVYLCASSRLAGPYEQYFGPGTRLTVT.

The V call is TRBV7-3, the J call TRBJ2-5, with 9 bases identical to TRBD1. This CDR3 spans 15 amino acids. After removal of 0 bases from V and 5 bases from J, the junction contained 4 bases not matched to a gene. Germline V lookup: CDR1 SGHTA, CDR2 FQGTGA. The CDR3 sequence: CASSLTGTGLETQYF. DNA of the CDR3: TGTGCCAGCAGCTTAACGGGGACAGGGTTGGAGACCCAGTACTTC.

The rearrangement uses TRBV24-1 and TRBJ2-3, with 10 bases identical to TRBD1. The V segment lost 8 bases and the J segment 3 bases; nucleotides outside the gene matches: 1. Germline loops: CDR1 KGHDR, CDR2 SFDVKD. The CDR3 has 13 amino acids. This CDR3 reads CATKGQGTDTQYF. The CDR3 DNA reads as TGTGCCACCAAGGGACAGGGGACAGATACGCAGTATTTT.

This rearrangement joins TRBV20-1 to TRBJ1-5; 9 nucleotides align to TRBD1. The CDR3 sequence is 13 residues long. The V gene's germline CDR1 is DFQATT and CDR2 SNEGSKA (reference sequence). J gave up 6 bases and V 4 bases, and 4 bases lay outside the gene matches. CDR3 bases: TGCAGTGCTACAGACAGGGGGAGTCAGCCCCAGCATTTT. Translation: CSATDRGSQPQHF.

The chain uses TRBV20-1 and TRBJ2-7, with no clear D. The V gene lost 3 bases and the J gene lost 3 bases, with 6 bases spanning the gap. The CDR3 totals 11 residues. Germline-derived CDR1 and CDR2 are DFQATT and SNEGSKA (reference sequence). The CDR3: CSASRLYEQYF. The CDR3 DNA follows: TGCAGTGCTAGTAGACTCTACGAGCAGTACTTC.

This chain joins TRBV29-1 and TRBJ1-1; tentatively, D is TRBD1 (5 bases). This CDR3 has 13 amino acids. Germline values: CDR1 SQVTM, CDR2 ANQGSEA. Trimming shortened V by 2 bases and J by 3 bases, and 10 bases separated the two germline ends. The CDR3 region has the DNA TGCAGCGTTGAATCGTGGGGGTACACTGAAGCTTTCTTT. It encodes CSVESWGYTEAFF.

This rearrangement joins TRBV3-1 to TRBJ1-2; D is uncertain. Germline V gives CDR1 LGHDT, CDR2 YNNKEL (reference sequence). V was cut by 1 base and J by 4 bases, with 7 bases left in between. The CDR3 length is 13 residues. Here the CDR3 reads CASSQGGVYGYTF. In DNA, the CDR3 is TGTGCCAGCAGCCAAGGGGGAGTCTATGGCTACACCTTC.

The CDR3, as DNA: TGTGCCAGCAGTTTAATAGACAGGGGCCCCGAGCAGTACTTC. Translated: CASSLIDRGPEQYF. The V call is TRBV12-3 or TRBV12-4, the J call TRBJ2-7; 8 bases agree with TRBD1. This CDR3 comprises 14 residues. V was clipped by 2 bases and J by 6 bases; unmatched bases: 6.

The chain links TRBV4-2 to TRBJ2-3, with a weak D call TRBD2 (5 bases). The germline V gene has CDR1 LGHNA and CDR2 YNFKEQ. V was cut by 0 bases and J by 1 base, with 11 bases left in between. The CDR3 totals 16 residues. CDR3 sequence (DNA): TGTGCCAGCAGCCAAGAGAGGCTAGCAGGCACAGATACGCAGTATTTT. Translation gives CASSQERLAGTDTQYF.

V gene TRBV5-1 combines with J gene TRBJ1-5; D is undetermined. Germline V gene lookup returns CDR1 SGHRS and CDR2 YFSETQ. V lost 0 bases, J lost 4 bases, and 8 bases lay in between. The CDR3 consists of 14 residues. The CDR3 loop is CASSLVPENQPQHF. The CDR3 DNA follows: TGCGCCAGCAGCTTGGTCCCAGAGAATCAGCCCCAGCATTTT. Full variable domain (outside the CDR3, taken from reference TRBV5-1 and TRBJ1-5): KAGVTQTPRYLIKTRGQQVTLSCSPISGHRSVSWYQQTPGQGLQFLFEYFSETQRNKGNFPGRFSGRQFSNSRSEMNVSTLELGDSALYLCASSLVPENQPQHFGDGTRLSIL.

This clonotype has only a few counts. The chain links TRBV7-2 to TRBJ2-1; no reliable D call. The CDR3 extends over 15 amino acids. The V end was cut by 0 bases, the J end by 4 bases, with 10 bases between. Germline lookup yields CDR1 SGHTA and CDR2 FQGNSA. The CDR3 DNA sequence: TGTGCCAGCAGCTTAGCGCTTCCCTCGTACAATGAGCAGTTCTTC. Translated: CASSLALPSYNEQFF.

This chain connects TRBV6-1 to TRBJ1-2; D not certain. The CDR3 totals 12 residues. Germline-derived CDR1 and CDR2 are MNHNS and SASEGT. Trimming left V 5 bases short and J 7 bases short, with 11 bases between. The CDR3 reads CASSPSVVGYTF. The CDR3 nucleotides read TGTGCCAGCAGTCCCAGCGTGGTTGGCTACACCTTC.

This chain links TRBV15 with TRBJ2-1; 7 nucleotides agree with TRBD1. Germline V gene lookup returns CDR1 LNHNV and CDR2 YYDKDF (reference sequence). The CDR3 loop spans 15 amino acids. Trimming cost V 0 bases and J 9 bases; bases outside gene matches: 8. The CDR3: CATSRDFTGAGEQFF. The CDR3 DNA reads TGTGCCACCAGCAGAGATTTTACAGGGGCTGGTGAGCAGTTCTTC.

This clonotype was counted only a few times. The chain is built from TRBV7-3 and TRBJ2-1; possible D gene TRBD1, 5 bases. V lost 5 bases and J 7 bases, leaving 12 bases between the germline ends. Germline loops: CDR1 SGHTA, CDR2 FQGTGA. This CDR3 region has 13 residues. The CDR3 DNA reads TGTGCCAGCAGCATGGGGCTTCAAAATGAGCAGTTCTTC. The encoded protein is CASSMGLQNEQFF.

In DNA, the CDR3 is TGCAGCGATTCATTGGGGGCGTTCACAGATACGCAGTATTTT. This translates into CSDSLGAFTDTQYF. The genes are TRBV29-1 and TRBJ2-3; TRBD1 might be the D (6 bases). From germline, CDR1 is SQVTM and CDR2 ANQGSEA. Trimming removed 7 bases from V and 2 bases from J, with 16 bases in between. There are 14 residues in the CDR3.

The genes are TRBV6-1 and TRBJ1-4; 7 nucleotides align to TRBD1. Germline V gene data show CDR1 as MNHNS and CDR2 as SASEGT. Trimming removed 6 bases from V and 3 bases from J; junction bases left unmatched: 4. The CDR3 runs to 14 residues. The CDR3 DNA reads TGTGCCAGCAGGCCGGGGACAGCTAATGAAAAACTGTTTTTT. Translating it yields CASRPGTANEKLFF.

This clonotype has a handful of counts. This chain uses TRBV5-1 with TRBJ2-5, with 8 bases matching TRBD1. The CDR3 has 15 residues. Trimming removed 5 bases from V and 5 bases from J; junction bases left unmatched: 11. In germline, CDR1 is SGHRS, CDR2 YFSETQ. The CDR3 is CASSSDREFGETQYF. The CDR3 region has the DNA TGCGCCAGCAGTTCGGACAGGGAATTTGGGGAGACCCAGTACTTC. Supplemented by reference TRBV5-1 and TRBJ2-5, the full variable domain reads KAGVTQTPRYLIKTRGQQVTLSCSPISGHRSVSWYQQTPGQGLQFLFEYFSETQRNKGNFPGRFSGRQFSNSRSEMNVSTLELGDSALYLCASSSDREFGETQYFGPGTRLLVL.

This sequence joins TRBV7-8 and TRBJ1-5, with TRBD1 identical over 7 bases. The J segment lost 7 bases and the V segment lost 5 bases, leaving 14 bases of the junction unmatched. The CDR3 spans 16 residues. Germline V lookup: CDR1 SGHVS, CDR2 FQNEAQ. The chain's CDR3 is CASSQGFGTDSQPQHF. The CDR3 region has the DNA TGTGCCAGCAGCCAGGGGTTCGGGACAGACAGCCAGCCCCAGCATTTT. The full variable domain, its missing parts supplied by reference TRBV7-8 and TRBJ1-5, is GAGVSQSPRYKVAKRGQDVALRCDPISGHVSLFWYQQALGQGPEFLTYFQNEAQLDKSGLPSDRFFAERPEGSVSTLKIQRTQQEDSAVYLCASSQGFGTDSQPQHFGDGTRLSIL.

The chain combines TRBV5-1 with TRBJ2-7; D ambiguous. The CDR3 spans 13 residues. Per the germline V gene, CDR1 is SGHRS and CDR2 is YFSETQ. V lost 0 bases, J lost 6 bases, and 10 bases lay in between. CDR3 loop: CASSLGDVREQYF. The CDR3 DNA reads TGCGCCAGCAGCTTGGGAGATGTACGCGAGCAGTACTTC.

The chain carries TRBV10-3 and TRBJ1-1; possible D gene TRBD1, 6 bases. The CDR3 length is 14 residues. Trimming took off 8 bases at V and 2 bases at J, with 15 bases between the two ends. From germline, CDR1 is ENHRY and CDR2 SYGVKD. CDR3 nucleotides: TGTGCCATCGCCGCCGGGACAATAAACACTGAAGCTTTCTTT. The encoded protein is CAIAAGTINTEAFF.

V usage is TRBV6-2 or TRBV6-3 and J usage is TRBJ2-5; 8 nucleotides agree with TRBD2. Germline assignment: CDR1 MNHEY and CDR2 SVGEGT. Trimming took 2 bases from V and 5 from J; bases not matched to a gene: 13. There are 17 residues in the CDR3. CDR3 sequence (DNA): TGTGCCAGCAGTTACAAAATGGGGACTAGTGGTTCGGAGACCCAGTACTTC. Protein product: CASSYKMGTSGSETQYF.

The chain links TRBV20-1 to TRBJ2-7; D is possibly TRBD1 or TRBD2 (5 bases each). V lost 0 bases, J lost 4 bases, and 19 bases lay in between. The CDR3 has 16 amino acids. The germline CDR1 and CDR2 sequences are DFQATT and SNEGSKA (reference sequence). The CDR3 DNA is TGCAGTGCTAGAGATATAATAGGGACGGGGCTATACGAGCAGTACTTC. Translation: CSARDIIGTGLYEQYF.

The chain carries TRBV10-3 and TRBJ2-6, with 12 bases matching TRBD2. CDR3 length equals 17 residues. V shed 4 bases, J shed 3 bases, and the junction held 4 bases outside the gene matches. In germline, CDR1 is ENHRY, CDR2 SYGVKD. CDR3 DNA sequence: TGTGCCATCAGTGGACTAGCGGGAGTGAATGGGGCCAACGTCCTGACTTTC. This codes for CAISGLAGVNGANVLTF.

The chain is built from TRBV12-3 or TRBV12-4 and TRBJ1-6, with unresolved D. Trimming stripped 3 bases from V and 9 bases from J, with 3 bases between. CDR3 length: 11 amino acids. The CDR3 DNA is TGTGCCAGCAGTTTGGTTTCACCCCTCCACTTT. It specifies CASSLVSPLHF.

The chain couples TRBV24-1 to TRBJ2-5; perhaps TRBD2 as D (5 bases). Trimming stripped 2 bases from V and 3 bases from J, with 9 bases between. This CDR3 comprises 14 residues. Germline assignment: CDR1 KGHDR and CDR2 SFDVKD. CDR3 region: CATSDSGMEETQYF. In DNA, the CDR3 is TGTGCCACCAGTGATTCGGGGATGGAAGAGACCCAGTACTTC.

The table lists this clonotype with a few counts. This chain's CDR3 is CASSHTGSTNYGYTF. As DNA, the CDR3 is TGTGCCAGCAGCCATACAGGTAGCACTAACTATGGCTACACCTTC. The chain employs TRBV3-1 and TRBJ1-2; the D gene is possibly TRBD1 (5 bases). Germline assignment: CDR1 LGHDT and CDR2 YNNKEL (reference sequence). Trimming shortened V by 3 bases and J by 0 bases, and 11 bases separated the two germline ends. The CDR3 is made up of 15 amino acids.

CDR3 nucleotides: TGTGCCAGCAGTATGGACAGGGGGTTTGGCTACACCTTC. Translating it yields CASSMDRGFGYTF. The chain is built from TRBV2 and TRBJ1-2, with TRBD1 matching 10 bases. CDR3 length equals 13 residues. V dropped 5 bases and J dropped 7; count of bases not matched to a gene: 4. The germline gives CDR1 SNHLY, CDR2 FYNNEI.

On this clonotype itself: One junction end does not reproduce the germline sequence, and a read error may be involved. The V call is TRBV6-4, the J call TRBJ2-1; D may correspond to TRBD1 or TRBD2 (6 bases each). CDR3 length: 15 amino acids. Germline V gives CDR1 MRHNA, CDR2 SNTAGT. CDR3 nucleotides: TGTGCCAGCAGTGTAAATGTTGGAGGGGACAACGAGCAGTTCTTC. It encodes CASSVNVGGDNEQFF.

V is TRBV4-1 and J is TRBJ1-1; possible D gene TRBD1, 6 bases. Germline V gene sequence: CDR1 MGHRA, CDR2 YSYEKL. V was cut by 0 bases and J by 4 bases, with 12 bases left in between. CDR3 length equals 15 residues. CDR3 residues: CASSQEEGGGTEAFF. The CDR3 DNA follows: TGCGCCAGCAGCCAAGAAGAGGGAGGGGGCACTGAAGCTTTCTTT.

In its sample, this clonotype was seen a few times. The chain has TRBV20-1 and TRBJ1-2; D gene ambiguous. This CDR3 is 14 amino acids long. Trimming stripped 3 bases from V and 2 bases from J, with 13 bases between. From germline, CDR1 is DFQATT and CDR2 SNEGSKA (reference sequence). For the CDR3, the DNA is TGCAGTGCTAGTAGTCATAGCAGAAACTATGGCTACACCTTC. This sequence encodes CSASSHSRNYGYTF.

This clonotype was seen only a few times. One end of the junction does not line up with germline, which may come from a read error. The chain joins TRBV5-1 to TRBJ2-7, with D possibly being TRBD1 or TRBD2 (5 bases each). The CDR3 is 14 amino acids. Per germline, CDR1 SGHRS and CDR2 YFSETQ. CDR3 sequence: CASSPGQGVDEQYF. Written as DNA, the CDR3 is TGTGCCAGCAGCCCAGGGCAGGGAGTTGACGAGCAGTACTTC.